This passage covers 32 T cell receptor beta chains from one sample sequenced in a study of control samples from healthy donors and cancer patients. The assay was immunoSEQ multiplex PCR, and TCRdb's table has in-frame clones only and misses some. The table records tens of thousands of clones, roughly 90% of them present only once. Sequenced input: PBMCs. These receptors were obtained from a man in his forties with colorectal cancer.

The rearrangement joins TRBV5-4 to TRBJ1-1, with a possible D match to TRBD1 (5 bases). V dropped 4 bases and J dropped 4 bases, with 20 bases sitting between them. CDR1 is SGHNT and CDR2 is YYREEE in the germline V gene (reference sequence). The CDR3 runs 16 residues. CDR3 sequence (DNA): TGTGCCAGCAGCGAAGCGGGGGGGGGAGGATTCACTGAAGCTTTCTTT. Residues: CASSEAGGGGFTEAFF.

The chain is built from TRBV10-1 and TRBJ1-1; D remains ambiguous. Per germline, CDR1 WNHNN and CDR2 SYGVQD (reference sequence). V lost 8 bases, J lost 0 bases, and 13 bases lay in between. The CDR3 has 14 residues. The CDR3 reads CASSVEELNTEAFF. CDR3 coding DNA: TGCGCCAGCTCCGTGGAGGAGCTGAACACTGAAGCTTTCTTT.

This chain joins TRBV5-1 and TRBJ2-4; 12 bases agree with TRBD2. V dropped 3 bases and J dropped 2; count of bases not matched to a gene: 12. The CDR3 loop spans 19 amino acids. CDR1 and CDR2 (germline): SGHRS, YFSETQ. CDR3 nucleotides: TGCGCCAGCAGCTCCCTCCCCTTACTAGCGGGGGGAACCAAAAACATTCAGTACTTC. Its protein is CASSSLPLLAGGTKNIQYF.

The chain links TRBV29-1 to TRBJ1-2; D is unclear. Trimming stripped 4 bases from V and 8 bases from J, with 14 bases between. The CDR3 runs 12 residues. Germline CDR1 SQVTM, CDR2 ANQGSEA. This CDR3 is CSVVNRLQGYTF. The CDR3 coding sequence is TGCAGCGTTGTAAACCGATTGCAGGGCTACACCTTC.

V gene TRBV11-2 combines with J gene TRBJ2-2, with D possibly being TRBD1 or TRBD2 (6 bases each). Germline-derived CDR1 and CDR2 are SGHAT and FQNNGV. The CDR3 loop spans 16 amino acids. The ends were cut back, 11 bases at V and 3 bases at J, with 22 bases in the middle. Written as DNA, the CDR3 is TGTGCCGTACCCCTAAGGGGGGAGGTGGACACCGGGGAGCTGTTTTTT. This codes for CAVPLRGEVDTGELFF.

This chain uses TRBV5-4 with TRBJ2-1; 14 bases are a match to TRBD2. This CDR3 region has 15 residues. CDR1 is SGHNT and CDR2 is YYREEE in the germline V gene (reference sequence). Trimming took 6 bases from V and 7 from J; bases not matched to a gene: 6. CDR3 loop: CASNLGLAGGNEQFF. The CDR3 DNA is TGTGCCAGCAACCTTGGACTAGCGGGGGGAAATGAGCAGTTCTTC.

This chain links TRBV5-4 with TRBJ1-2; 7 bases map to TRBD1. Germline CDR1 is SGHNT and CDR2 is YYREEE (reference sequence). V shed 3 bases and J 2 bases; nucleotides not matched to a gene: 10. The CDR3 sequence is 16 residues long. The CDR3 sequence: CASSSLFGTANYGYTF. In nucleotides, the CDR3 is TGTGCCAGCAGCTCTCTCTTTGGGACAGCAAACTATGGCTACACCTTC.

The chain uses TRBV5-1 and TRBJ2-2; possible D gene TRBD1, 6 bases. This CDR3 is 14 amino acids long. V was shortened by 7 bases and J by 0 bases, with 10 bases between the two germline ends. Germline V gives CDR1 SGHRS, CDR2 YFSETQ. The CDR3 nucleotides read TGCGCCAGCGGGGACACCTCGAACACCGGGGAGCTGTTTTTT. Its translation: CASGDTSNTGELFF.

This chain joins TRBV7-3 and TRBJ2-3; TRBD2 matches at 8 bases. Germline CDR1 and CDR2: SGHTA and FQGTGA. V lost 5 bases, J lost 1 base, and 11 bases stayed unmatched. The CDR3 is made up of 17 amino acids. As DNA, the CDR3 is TGTGCCAGCAGCCAAAGGTCCAGCGGGGGCCGCACAGATACGCAGTATTTT. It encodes CASSQRSSGGRTDTQYF. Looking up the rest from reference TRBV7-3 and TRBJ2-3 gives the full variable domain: GAGVSQTPSNKVTEKGKYVELRCDPISGHTALYWYRQSLGQGPEFLIYFQGTGAADDSGLPNDRFFAVRPEGSVSTLKIQRTERGDSAVYLCASSQRSSGGRTDTQYFGPGTRLTVL.

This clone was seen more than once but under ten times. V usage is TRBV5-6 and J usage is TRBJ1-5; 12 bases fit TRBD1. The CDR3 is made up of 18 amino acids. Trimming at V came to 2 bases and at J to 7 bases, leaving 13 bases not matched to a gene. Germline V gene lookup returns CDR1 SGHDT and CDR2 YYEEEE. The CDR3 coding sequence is TGTGCCAGCAGCTTTCGGGATGTAGGGACAGGGGGCCGGCAGCCCCAGCATTTT. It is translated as CASSFRDVGTGGRQPQHF.

CDR3 region: CASSSIDRTLSTNYGYTF. CDR3 nucleotides: TGCGCCAGCAGCTCCATCGACAGGACCCTCTCGACTAACTATGGCTACACCTTC. This chain links TRBV5-1 with TRBJ1-2; possibly TRBD1 for D (6 bases). The CDR3 runs 18 residues. Between the trimmed V and J ends, which lost 3 bases and 0 bases, there was a span of 21 bases. Germline V gene sequence: CDR1 SGHRS, CDR2 YFSETQ.

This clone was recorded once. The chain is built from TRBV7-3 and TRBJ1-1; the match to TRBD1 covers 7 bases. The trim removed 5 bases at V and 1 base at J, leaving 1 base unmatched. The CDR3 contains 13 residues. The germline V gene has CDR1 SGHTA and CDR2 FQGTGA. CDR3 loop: CASSRTGNTEAFF. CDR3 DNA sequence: TGTGCCAGCAGCCGGACAGGGAACACTGAAGCTTTCTTT.

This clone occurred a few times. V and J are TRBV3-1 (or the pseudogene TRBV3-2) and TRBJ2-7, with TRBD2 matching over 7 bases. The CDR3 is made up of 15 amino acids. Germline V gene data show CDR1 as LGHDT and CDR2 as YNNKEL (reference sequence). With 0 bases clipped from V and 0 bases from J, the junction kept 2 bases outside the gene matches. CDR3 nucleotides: TGTGCCAGCAGCCAAGAGGGAGGGTTCTCCTACGAGCAGTACTTC. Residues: CASSQEGGFSYEQYF.

In DNA form, the CDR3 reads TGTGCCAGCGATTTGTGGAACTGCTCCTACGAGCAGTACTTC. Residues: CASDLWNCSYEQYF. The gene calls are TRBV25-1 and TRBJ2-7; D unclear. Trimming cost V 8 bases and J 0 bases, with 14 bases left between them. Germline CDR1 is MGHDK and CDR2 is SYGVNS. The CDR3 totals 14 residues.

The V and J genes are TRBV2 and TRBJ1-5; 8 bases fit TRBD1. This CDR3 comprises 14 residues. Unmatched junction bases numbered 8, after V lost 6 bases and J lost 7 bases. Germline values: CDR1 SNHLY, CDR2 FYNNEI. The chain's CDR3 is CASREQGEGQPQHF. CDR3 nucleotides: TGTGCCAGCAGAGAACAGGGGGAGGGACAGCCCCAGCATTTT.

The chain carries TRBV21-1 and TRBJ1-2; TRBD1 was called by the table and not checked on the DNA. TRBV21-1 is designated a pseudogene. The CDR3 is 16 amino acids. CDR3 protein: CASSRRQGPVDLGYTF. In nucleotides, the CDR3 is TGTGCCAGCAGCAGAAGACAGGGCCCCGTGGATCTTGGCTACACCTTC.

In DNA form, the CDR3 reads TGTGCCAGTAGTCATTTCGGGGGAGAAAACAATGAGCAGTTCTTC. Amino acid sequence: CASSHFGGENNEQFF. The V call is TRBV19, the J call TRBJ2-1, with D possibly TRBD2 on 6 matching bases. The germline V and J ends were trimmed by 5 bases and 5 bases, with 16 bases remaining between them. Germline V CDR1 and CDR2: LNHDA, SQIVND (reference sequence). The CDR3 contains 15 residues.

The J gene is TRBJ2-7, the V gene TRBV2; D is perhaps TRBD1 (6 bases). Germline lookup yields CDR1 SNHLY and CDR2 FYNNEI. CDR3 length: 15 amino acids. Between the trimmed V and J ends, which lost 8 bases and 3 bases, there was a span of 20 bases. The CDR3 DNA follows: TGTGCCAGCGCCCCTAGTCGGGACAAGAGCTACGAGCAGTACTTC. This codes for CASAPSRDKSYEQYF. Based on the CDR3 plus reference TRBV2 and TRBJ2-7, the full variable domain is EPEVTQTPSHQVTQMGQEVILRCVPISNHLYFYWYRQILGQKVEFLVSFYNNEISEKSEIFDDQFSVERPDGSNFTLKIRSTKLEDSAMYFCASAPSRDKSYEQYFGPGTRLTVT.

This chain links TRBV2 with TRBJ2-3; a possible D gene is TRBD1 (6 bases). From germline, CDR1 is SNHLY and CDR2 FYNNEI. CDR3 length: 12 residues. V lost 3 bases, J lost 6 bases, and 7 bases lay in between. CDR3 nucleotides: TGTGCCAGCAGTGACCAGGGGGATACGCAGTATTTT. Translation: CASSDQGDTQYF. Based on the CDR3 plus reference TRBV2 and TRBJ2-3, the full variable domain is EPEVTQTPSHQVTQMGQEVILRCVPISNHLYFYWYRQILGQKVEFLVSFYNNEISEKSEIFDDQFSVERPDGSNFTLKIRSTKLEDSAMYFCASSDQGDTQYFGPGTRLTVL.

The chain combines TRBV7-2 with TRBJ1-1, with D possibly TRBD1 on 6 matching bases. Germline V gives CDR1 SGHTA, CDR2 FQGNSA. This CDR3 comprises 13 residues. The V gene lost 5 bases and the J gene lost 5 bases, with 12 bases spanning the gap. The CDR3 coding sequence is TGTGCCAGCAGCCTTACAGGGCGTACTGAAGCTTTCTTT. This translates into CASSLTGRTEAFF.

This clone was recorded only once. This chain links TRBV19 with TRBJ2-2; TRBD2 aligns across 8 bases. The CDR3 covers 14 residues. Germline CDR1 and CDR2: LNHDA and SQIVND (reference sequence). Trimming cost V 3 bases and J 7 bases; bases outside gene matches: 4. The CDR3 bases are TGTGCCAGTAGTATGTCGGGGGGGAGCGGGGAGCTGTTTTTT. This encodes CASSMSGGSGELFF.

CDR3 residues: CASSYYGGPTPLSYEQYF. The CDR3 coding sequence is TGTGCCAGCAGTTACTATGGAGGACCAACACCCCTCTCCTACGAGCAGTACTTC. The chain has TRBV6-2 or TRBV6-3 and TRBJ2-7; TRBD2 is a possible D gene (5 bases). Trimming removed 1 base at V and 0 bases at J, with 19 bases between. The germline V gene has CDR1 MNHEY and CDR2 SVGEGT. This CDR3 comprises 18 residues.

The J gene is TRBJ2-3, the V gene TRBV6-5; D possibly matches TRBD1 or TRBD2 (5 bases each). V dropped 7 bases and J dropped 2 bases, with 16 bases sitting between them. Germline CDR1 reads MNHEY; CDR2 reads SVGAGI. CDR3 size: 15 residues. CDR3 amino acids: CASTLDTRPTDTQYF. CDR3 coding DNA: TGTGCCAGCACCTTGGACACTAGACCCACAGATACGCAGTATTTT.

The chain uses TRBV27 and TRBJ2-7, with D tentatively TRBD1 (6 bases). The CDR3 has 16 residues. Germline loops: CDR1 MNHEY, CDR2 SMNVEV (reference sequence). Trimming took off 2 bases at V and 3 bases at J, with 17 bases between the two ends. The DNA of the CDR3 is TGTGCCAGCAGTTTAGTGGGGACACAGACGCTCTACGAGCAGTACTTC. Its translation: CASSLVGTQTLYEQYF.

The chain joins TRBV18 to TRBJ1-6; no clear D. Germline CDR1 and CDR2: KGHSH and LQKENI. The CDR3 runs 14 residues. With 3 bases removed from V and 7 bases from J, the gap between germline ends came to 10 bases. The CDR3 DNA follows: TGTGCCAGCTCACCCGGCAGCCAAAATTCACCCCTCCACTTT. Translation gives CASSPGSQNSPLHF.

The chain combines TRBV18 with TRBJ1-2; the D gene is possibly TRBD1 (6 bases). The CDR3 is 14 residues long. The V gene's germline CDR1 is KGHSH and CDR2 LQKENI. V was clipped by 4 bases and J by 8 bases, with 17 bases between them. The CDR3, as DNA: TGTGCCAGCTCACAACATCCACAGGGTTGGGGCTACACCTTC. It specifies CASSQHPQGWGYTF.

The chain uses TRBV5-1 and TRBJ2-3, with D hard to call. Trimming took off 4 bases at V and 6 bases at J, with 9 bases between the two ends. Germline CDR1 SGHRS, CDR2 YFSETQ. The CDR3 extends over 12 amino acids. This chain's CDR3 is CASSQAPDTQYF. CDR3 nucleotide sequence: TGCGCCAGCAGCCAAGCCCCGGATACGCAGTATTTT.

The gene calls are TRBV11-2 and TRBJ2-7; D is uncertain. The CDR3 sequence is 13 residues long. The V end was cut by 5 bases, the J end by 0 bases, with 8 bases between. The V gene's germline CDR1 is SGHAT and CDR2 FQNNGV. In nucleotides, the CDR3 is TGTGCCAGCAGCCTACCCCCCTCCTACGAGCAGTACTTC. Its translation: CASSLPPSYEQYF.

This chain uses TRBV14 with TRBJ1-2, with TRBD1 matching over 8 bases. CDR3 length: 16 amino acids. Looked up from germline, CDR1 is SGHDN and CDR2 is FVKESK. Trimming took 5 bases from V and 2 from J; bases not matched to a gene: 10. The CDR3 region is CASSKTLTGGNYGYTF. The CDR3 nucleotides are TGTGCCAGCAGCAAGACCTTAACAGGGGGAAACTATGGCTACACCTTC. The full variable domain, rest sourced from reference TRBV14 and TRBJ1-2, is EAGVTQFPSHSVIEKGQTVTLRCDPISGHDNLYWYRRVMGKEIKFLLHFVKESKQDESGMPNNRFLAERTGGTYSTLKVQPAELEDSGVYFCASSKTLTGGNYGYTFGSGTRLTVV.

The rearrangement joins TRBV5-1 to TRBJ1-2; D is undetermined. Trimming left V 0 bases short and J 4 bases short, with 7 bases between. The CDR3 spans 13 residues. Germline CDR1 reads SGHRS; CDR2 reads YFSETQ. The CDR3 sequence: CASSLEGSYGYTF. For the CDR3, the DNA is TGCGCCAGCAGCTTGGAGGGCAGCTATGGCTACACCTTC.

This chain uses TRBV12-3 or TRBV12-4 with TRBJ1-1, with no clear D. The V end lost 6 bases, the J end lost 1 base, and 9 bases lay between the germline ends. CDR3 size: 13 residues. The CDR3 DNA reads TGTGCCAGCAGGCTCGGGGAGAACACTGAAGCTTTCTTT. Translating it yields CASRLGENTEAFF.

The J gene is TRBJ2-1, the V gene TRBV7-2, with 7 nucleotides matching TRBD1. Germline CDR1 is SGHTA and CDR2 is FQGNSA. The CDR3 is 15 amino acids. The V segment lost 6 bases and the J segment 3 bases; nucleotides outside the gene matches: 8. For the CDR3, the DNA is TGTGCCAGCAGTTCGACAGGGTCGGGCTACAATGAGCAGTTCTTC. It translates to CASSSTGSGYNEQFF.